The next 13 T cell receptor beta chains were all read from a single sample in a study of blood T cell repertoires in COVID-19. Clones were sequenced by immunoSEQ multiplex PCR, and TCRdb holds only the in-frame ones, with some missing. The sample records 180,000 or so clones, 70% to 85% being singletons. The specimen sequenced was peripheral blood. These receptors came from a man between 45 and 60 years old who had recovered from COVID-19.

The rearrangement links TRBV27 to TRBJ2-7; TRBD1 aligns across 10 bases. The junction had 17 bases not matched to a gene; V was cut back by 6 bases and J by 6 bases. Per germline, CDR1 MNHEY and CDR2 SMNVEV (reference sequence). This CDR3 has 17 residues. Here the CDR3 reads CASSPVGVWGQGSEQYF. The CDR3 DNA reads TGTGCCAGCAGCCCGGTGGGGGTTTGGGGACAGGGGAGCGAGCAGTACTTC.

This clone has just a few counts. V gene TRBV10-3 combines with J gene TRBJ2-2; TRBD2 matches 13 bases. Unmatched junction bases numbered 6, after V lost 3 bases and J lost 2 bases. This CDR3 has 18 amino acids. Germline-derived CDR1 and CDR2 are ENHRY and SYGVKD. The CDR3 reads CAISDPGLAGVNTGELFF. In nucleotides, the CDR3 is TGTGCCATCAGTGATCCCGGACTAGCGGGAGTAAACACCGGGGAGCTGTTTTTT.

The chain joins TRBV15 to TRBJ2-3, with 10 positions matching TRBD2. V lost 2 bases and J lost 2; bases outside the gene matches: 16. The CDR3 has 20 amino acids. The germline V gene has CDR1 LNHNV and CDR2 YYDKDF (reference sequence). Here the CDR3 reads CATSRNPGLAHSGPTDTQYF. The CDR3 DNA reads TGTGCCACCAGCAGAAACCCGGGACTAGCGCATTCTGGCCCCACAGATACGCAGTATTTT.

The chain couples TRBV4-2 to TRBJ1-4, with a weak D call TRBD1 (5 bases). The CDR3 length is 16 residues. Trimming removed 1 base at V and 2 bases at J, with 11 bases between. CDR1 is LGHNA, CDR2 YNFKEQ, per germline. CDR3 loop: CASSQVDRQTNEKLFF. The CDR3 coding sequence is TGTGCCAGCAGCCAAGTTGACCGACAGACTAATGAAAAACTGTTTTTT.

The rearrangement uses TRBV6-1 and TRBJ2-2, with D possibly being TRBD2 (5 bases). The germline gives CDR1 MNHNS, CDR2 SASEGT. CDR3 length equals 16 residues. The V end was cut by 0 bases, the J end by 8 bases, with 16 bases between. The CDR3 reads CASSEASAGGSGELFF. The DNA for the CDR3 is TGTGCCAGCAGTGAAGCCAGTGCTGGAGGATCTGGGGAGCTGTTTTTT.

V and J are TRBV2 and TRBJ1-4, with D unresolved. The ends were cut back, 3 bases at V and 4 bases at J, with 6 bases in the middle. CDR3 length: 13 residues. Germline-derived CDR1 and CDR2 are SNHLY and FYNNEI. Written as DNA, the CDR3 is TGTGCCAGCAGTGACGGGATTAATGAAAAACTGTTTTTT. The encoded protein is CASSDGINEKLFF.

Only one count was recorded for this clone. This chain joins TRBV6-5 and TRBJ2-7, with 7 bases fitting TRBD1. This CDR3 has 14 residues. In germline, CDR1 is MNHEY, CDR2 SVGAGI. V lost 8 bases, J lost 5 bases, and 12 bases stayed unmatched. In DNA, the CDR3 is TGTGCCAGCGGGGGATCGACAGGGAGTAACGAGCAGTACTTC. Amino acids: CASGGSTGSNEQYF.

CDR3: CATSTRTKYNEQFF. The CDR3 nucleotides read TGTGCCACCAGCACTCGGACAAAATACAATGAGCAGTTCTTC. The chain carries TRBV15 and TRBJ2-1; the D gene is possibly TRBD1 (5 bases). The CDR3 contains 14 residues. V lost 4 bases and J 4 bases, leaving 11 bases between the germline ends. Looked up from germline, CDR1 is LNHNV and CDR2 is YYDKDF (reference sequence).

The rearrangement links TRBV28 to TRBJ1-6; 7 bases match TRBD1. J was trimmed by 7 bases and V by 1 base; bases with no gene match: 10. CDR1 and CDR2 from the germline V gene are MDHEN and SYDVKM. The CDR3 length is 17 residues. Here the CDR3 DNA reads TGTGCCAGCAGTTTATCTTTGATGGGACAGTTCAATTCACCCCTCCACTTT. Translated: CASSLSLMGQFNSPLHF.

The rearrangement uses TRBV28 and TRBJ1-1, with TRBD1 matching over 9 bases. This CDR3 has 16 amino acids. With V trimmed by 5 bases and J by 6 bases, 13 bases remained unmatched. Per germline, CDR1 MDHEN and CDR2 SYDVKM. The CDR3 reads CASSPPTPDRGPEAFF. CDR3 sequence (DNA): TGTGCCAGCAGTCCCCCCACACCGGACAGGGGTCCTGAAGCTTTCTTT.

This clone has only a few counts. This chain connects TRBV20-1 to TRBJ2-2, with 9 nucleotides matching TRBD2. Trimming removed 3 bases from V and 3 bases from J; junction bases left unmatched: 5. The CDR3 totals 15 residues. CDR1 is DFQATT, CDR2 SNEGSKA, per germline (reference sequence). In DNA, the CDR3 is TGCAGTGCTAGTCCAGCGGGAGGCGACACCGGGGAGCTGTTTTTT. This gives the protein CSASPAGGDTGELFF.

The chain recombines TRBV18 with TRBJ1-1; TRBD1 aligns across 9 bases. The germline gives CDR1 KGHSH, CDR2 LQKENI. The length of the CDR3 is 15 residues. Germline trimming cut 4 bases from V and 0 bases from J; bases unmatched to any gene: 3. The CDR3 loop is CASSLGTGLNTEAFF. The CDR3 DNA reads as TGTGCCAGCTCACTCGGGACAGGGCTGAACACTGAAGCTTTCTTT. Filled out from reference TRBV18 and TRBJ1-1, the complete variable domain reads NAGVMQNPRHLVRRRGQEARLRCSPMKGHSHVYWYRQLPEEGLKFMVYLQKENIIDESGMPKERFSAEFPKEGPSILRIQQVVRGDSAAYFCASSLGTGLNTEAFFGQGTRLTVV.

This rearrangement joins TRBV15 to TRBJ1-3; 7 positions agree with TRBD1. With 3 bases clipped from V and 4 bases from J, the junction kept 6 bases outside the gene matches. This CDR3 has 15 amino acids. From germline, CDR1 is LNHNV and CDR2 YYDKDF (reference sequence). The CDR3 DNA is TGTGCCACCAGCAGCAGACAGGGCTCCGGAAACACCATATATTTT. Amino acids: CATSSRQGSGNTIYF.